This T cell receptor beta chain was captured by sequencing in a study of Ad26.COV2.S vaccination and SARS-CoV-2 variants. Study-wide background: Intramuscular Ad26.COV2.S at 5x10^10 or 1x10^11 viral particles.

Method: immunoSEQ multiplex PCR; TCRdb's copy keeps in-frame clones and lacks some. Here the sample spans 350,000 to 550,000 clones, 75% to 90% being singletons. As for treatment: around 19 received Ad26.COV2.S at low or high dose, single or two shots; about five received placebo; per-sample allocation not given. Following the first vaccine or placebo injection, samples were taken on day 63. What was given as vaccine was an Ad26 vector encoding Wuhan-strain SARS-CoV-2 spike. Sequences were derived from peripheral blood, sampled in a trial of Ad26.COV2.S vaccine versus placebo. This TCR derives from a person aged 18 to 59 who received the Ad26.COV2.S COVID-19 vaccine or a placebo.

CDR3 nucleotides: TGTGCCAGCAACCCGGGACAGGGGACCCTCGAGCAGTTCTTC. It specifies CASNPGQGTLEQFF. The V and J genes are TRBV6-5 and TRBJ2-1, with TRBD1 matching over 10 bases. Germline CDR1 is MNHEY and CDR2 is SVGAGI. The CDR3 has 14 residues. V lost 7 bases and J lost 10; bases outside the gene matches: 10.